These 30 T cell receptor beta chains were sequenced from one sample in a study of T cell responses to AZD1222 COVID-19 vaccine. Only in-frame clones appear in the TCRdb table, and some are missing; sequencing was by immunoSEQ multiplex PCR. The sample holds about 15,000 clones, around 90% seen once. The starting material was peripheral blood, obtained 28 days after the second AZD1222 dose. These receptors were taken from an adult who received the AZD1222 COVID-19 vaccine.

This chain uses TRBV28 with TRBJ1-2, with no clear D. This CDR3 is built from 13 residues. Per the germline V gene, CDR1 is MDHEN and CDR2 is SYDVKM. The germline V and J ends were trimmed by 3 bases and 7 bases, with 12 bases remaining between them. The DNA for the CDR3 is TGTGCCAGCAGTTTCGGTTCGGGAGCTGGCTACACCTTC. It yields the protein CASSFGSGAGYTF.

Concerning this clone itself: At one end the junction does not follow the germline gene, possibly because of a read error. The chain couples TRBV6-6 to TRBJ2-5; TRBD1 might be the D (6 bases). Germline V gene lookup returns CDR1 MNHNY and CDR2 SVGAGI (reference sequence). The CDR3 is made up of 14 amino acids. The CDR3 bases are TGTGCCAGCAGTAACTCAGGGGTCCAAGAGACCCAGTACTTC. Amino acid sequence: CASSNSGVQETQYF.

The rearrangement links TRBV7-2 to TRBJ1-4, with D uncertain. V lost 7 bases and J 8 bases, leaving 14 bases between the germline ends. Germline assignment: CDR1 SGHTA and CDR2 FQGNSA. The CDR3 runs 13 residues. This CDR3 reads CASTYEVGEKLFF. The CDR3 DNA is TGTGCCAGCACCTATGAGGTCGGGGAAAAACTGTTTTTT. Full variable domain (outside the CDR3, taken from reference TRBV7-2 and TRBJ1-4): GAGVSQSPSNKVTEKGKDVELRCDPISGHTALYWYRQSLGQGLEFLIYFQGNSAPDKSGLPSDRFSAERTGGSVSTLTIQRTQQEDSAVYLCASTYEVGEKLFFGSGTQLSVL.

This clone was found a few times. This chain uses TRBV30 with TRBJ1-3; 7 bases map to TRBD1. The V segment lost 5 bases and the J segment 0 bases; nucleotides outside the gene matches: 1. CDR3 length equals 13 residues. Germline V lookup: CDR1 GTSNPN, CDR2 SVGIG (reference sequence). The CDR3: CAWQGDSGNTIYF. CDR3 DNA: TGTGCCTGGCAGGGGGACTCTGGAAACACCATATATTTT.

CDR3 nucleotides: TGCAGTGCTGGTGGGACTGGGTATGGCTACACCTTC. Encoded protein: CSAGGTGYGYTF. This rearrangement joins TRBV20-1 to TRBJ1-2; tentative D call: TRBD1 (5 bases). This CDR3 is built from 12 residues. The germline CDR1 and CDR2 sequences are DFQATT and SNEGSKA (reference sequence). V dropped 5 bases and J dropped 5 bases, with 12 bases sitting between them.

In DNA form, the CDR3 reads TGTGCCAGCAGCTTAGAGGGGGACGGCTACACCTTC. Its protein is CASSLEGDGYTF. The chain is built from TRBV11-2 and TRBJ1-2; maybe TRBD1 (5 bases). V shed 0 bases and J shed 8 bases, with 7 bases lying between them. The CDR3 length is 12 residues. Germline V lookup: CDR1 SGHAT, CDR2 FQNNGV.

The J gene is TRBJ1-3, the V gene TRBV7-3; D remains unclear. The CDR3 has 16 amino acids. V was pared by 5 bases and J by 0 bases, with 14 bases between. CDR1 SGHTA and CDR2 FQGTGA come from the germline V gene. The CDR3 DNA follows: TGTGCCAGCAGCATGGCCGGGCGAAACTCTGGAAACACCATATATTTT. Encoded protein: CASSMAGRNSGNTIYF.

This rearrangement joins TRBV2 to TRBJ2-3, with 9 bases lining up with TRBD2. Germline CDR1 SNHLY, CDR2 FYNNEI. The CDR3 extends over 15 amino acids. V lost 8 bases and J lost 2; bases outside the gene matches: 8. This chain's CDR3 is CASQPTSGNTDTQYF. The CDR3 bases are TGTGCCAGCCAACCGACTAGCGGAAACACAGATACGCAGTATTTT.

In this sample, this clone turned up a few times. The chain joins TRBV5-5 to TRBJ2-7; 8 nucleotides agree with TRBD1. Germline lookup yields CDR1 SGHKS and CDR2 YYEKEE (reference sequence). The CDR3 runs 15 residues. V shed 0 bases and J 1 base; nucleotides not matched to a gene: 3. The CDR3 reads CASSLGQGMSYEQYF. The CDR3 DNA reads as TGTGCCAGCAGCTTGGGACAGGGGATGTCCTACGAGCAGTACTTC.

V and J are TRBV7-9 and TRBJ1-1; no definite D call. The CDR3 length is 13 residues. V was shortened by 0 bases and J by 9 bases, with 11 bases between the two germline ends. The germline V gene has CDR1 SEHNR and CDR2 FQNEAQ (reference sequence). DNA of the CDR3: TGTGCCAGCAGCTTAGCCGGACCAGATCAAGCTTTCTTT. This gives the protein CASSLAGPDQAFF.

The chain is built from TRBV28 and TRBJ1-1, with 8 bases identical to TRBD1. The junction had 14 bases not matched to a gene; V was cut back by 4 bases and J by 4 bases. This CDR3 has 17 amino acids. Germline CDR1 and CDR2: MDHEN and SYDVKM. The CDR3 DNA reads as TGTGCCAGCAGTTCATTCTACCGATACAGGGGGAGCACTGAAGCTTTCTTT. This codes for CASSSFYRYRGSTEAFF.

V is TRBV10-2 and J is TRBJ2-7; D is undetermined. V was pared by 10 bases and J by 5 bases, with 18 bases between. CDR1 is WSHSY and CDR2 is SAAADI in the germline V gene. The CDR3 spans 13 residues. The CDR3 DNA sequence: TGCGCCACCTCTAGTGGGGAAGGAAACGAGCAGTACTTC. Translating gives CATSSGEGNEQYF.

The V gene is TRBV15, the J gene TRBJ2-1; D is ambiguous. The CDR3 is 13 amino acids. The V end was cut by 0 bases, the J end by 9 bases, with 9 bases between. Germline V CDR1 and CDR2: LNHNV, YYDKDF (reference sequence). The CDR3 spells CATSRDSVGEQFF. The CDR3 DNA sequence: TGTGCCACCAGCAGAGATTCAGTCGGTGAGCAGTTCTTC.

This clone is a singleton in its sample. An end of the junction does not agree with germline; a read error may underlie this. V gene TRBV29-1 combines with J gene TRBJ2-7; 11 nucleotides line up with TRBD2. From germline, CDR1 is SQVTM and CDR2 ANQGSEA. This CDR3 region has 12 residues. CDR3 amino acids: CSVELAGGGMCF. CDR3 DNA: TGCAGCGTTGAGCTAGCGGGGGGCGGCATGTGCTTC.

The V and J genes are TRBV5-4 and TRBJ2-3; maybe TRBD2 (6 bases). V was shortened by 2 bases and J by 0 bases, with 10 bases between the two germline ends. The CDR3 is 15 residues long. Germline V gives CDR1 SGHNT, CDR2 YYREEE (reference sequence). CDR3 region: CASSLISGSTDTQYF. Written as DNA, the CDR3 is TGTGCCAGCAGCTTAATTAGCGGTAGCACAGATACGCAGTATTTT.

This clone was recorded a few times. The genes are TRBV18 and TRBJ2-3; 10 bases line up with TRBD2. Germline trimming cut 3 bases from V and 0 bases from J; bases unmatched to any gene: 6. Germline loops: CDR1 KGHSH, CDR2 LQKENI. The CDR3 has 17 residues. CDR3 amino acids: CASSPVGAGGSTDTQYF. The DNA for the CDR3 is TGTGCCAGCTCACCGGTAGGAGCGGGGGGGAGCACAGATACGCAGTATTTT.

This rearrangement joins TRBV28 to TRBJ1-2; D may be TRBD1 (6 bases). V lost 4 bases and J 3 bases, leaving 15 bases between the germline ends. Germline V lookup: CDR1 MDHEN, CDR2 SYDVKM. This CDR3 is 15 amino acids long. This CDR3 reads CASSYPDRSHYGYTF. The CDR3 DNA sequence: TGTGCCAGCAGTTATCCCGACAGGTCCCACTATGGCTACACCTTC.

The chain employs TRBV6-5 and TRBJ1-5; TRBD1 matches 7 bases. The germline V gene has CDR1 MNHEY and CDR2 SVGAGI. This CDR3 region has 15 residues. The V and J ends lost 6 bases and 0 bases, in that order; junction bases with no gene match: 5. CDR3 DNA sequence: TGTGCCAGCAGCGGGGACAGATATAGCAATCAGCCCCAGCATTTT. The encoded protein is CASSGDRYSNQPQHF.

The genes are TRBV30 and TRBJ2-1; possibly TRBD1 or TRBD2 for D (5 bases each). This CDR3 contains 13 residues. Germline V lookup: CDR1 GTSNPN, CDR2 SVGIG (reference sequence). With 2 bases removed from V and 2 bases from J, the gap between germline ends came to 7 bases. The DNA of the CDR3 is TGTGCCTGGAGTAGGGGAGCCTACAATGAGCAGTTCTTC. This gives the protein CAWSRGAYNEQFF.

The rearrangement uses TRBV3-1 (or the pseudogene TRBV3-2) and TRBJ1-2; D is undetermined. This CDR3 has 14 residues. V was clipped by 4 bases and J by 6 bases, with 15 bases between them. CDR1 and CDR2 (germline): LGHDT, YNNKEL (reference sequence). CDR3 in DNA: TGTGCCAGCAGCCGAGGGCGAGGCTCCGATGGCTACACCTTC. As protein: CASSRGRGSDGYTF.

In this sample, this clone turned up once. The chain is built from TRBV9 and TRBJ2-1; no reliable D call. The V gene's germline CDR1 is SGDLS and CDR2 YYNGEE. This CDR3 spans 14 amino acids. V was cut by 4 bases and J by 9 bases, with 17 bases left in between. CDR3 nucleotides: TGTGCCAGCAGCCCGAGGTTCGAATCACTTGAGCAGTTCTTC. This codes for CASSPRFESLEQFF.

The V call is TRBV7-2, the J call TRBJ1-5; TRBD1 aligns across 7 bases. After removal of 4 bases from V and 4 bases from J, the junction contained 4 bases not matched to a gene. CDR1 is SGHTA, CDR2 FQGNSA, per germline. The CDR3 covers 14 residues. This chain's CDR3 is CASSWGQKNQPQHF. CDR3 nucleotides: TGTGCCAGCAGCTGGGGACAGAAGAATCAGCCCCAGCATTTT.

This chain connects TRBV28 to TRBJ1-1; no clear D gene. Per the germline V gene, CDR1 is MDHEN and CDR2 is SYDVKM. The CDR3 contains 16 residues. V lost 3 bases and J 2 bases, leaving 16 bases between the germline ends. CDR3 in amino acids: CASSFRQSSFNTEAFF. In nucleotides, the CDR3 is TGTGCCAGCAGTTTTAGGCAGAGCAGCTTTAACACTGAAGCTTTCTTT.

This sequence joins TRBV28 and TRBJ1-2; D is unresolved. Trimming shortened V by 5 bases and J by 4 bases, and 20 bases separated the two germline ends. CDR1 and CDR2 from the germline V gene are MDHEN and SYDVKM. The CDR3 is 16 amino acids. This CDR3 reads CASSAPRGFAGYGYTF. DNA of the CDR3: TGTGCCAGCAGTGCCCCCCGGGGATTCGCGGGCTATGGCTACACCTTC.

The chain employs TRBV28 and TRBJ2-1, with a tentative D call TRBD1 (6 bases). The CDR3 extends over 16 amino acids. Trimming stripped 6 bases from V and 7 bases from J, with 22 bases between. CDR1 and CDR2 (germline): MDHEN, SYDVKM. CDR3 nucleotide sequence: TGTGCCAGCAGCCCCCGTGGGGGCCCCGGTAGAAATGAGCAGTTCTTC. This translates into CASSPRGGPGRNEQFF.

This clone was seen more than once but under ten times. The CDR3 sequence is CSVERQNTEAFF. The DNA for the CDR3 is TGCAGCGTTGAAAGACAGAACACTGAAGCTTTCTTT. The chain links TRBV29-1 to TRBJ1-1; D is unclear. Germline CDR1 and CDR2: SQVTM and ANQGSEA. Deletions cut 2 bases from V and 1 base from J, with 5 bases between. The CDR3 is 12 residues long.

This chain joins TRBV18 and TRBJ2-5, with D maybe TRBD2 (7 bases). Germline CDR1 is KGHSH and CDR2 is LQKENI. V was trimmed by 6 bases and J by 1 base, leaving 12 bases between them. The CDR3 length is 14 residues. For the CDR3, the DNA is TGTGCCAGCTCCGGACTAGGGGGCCAAGAGACCCAGTACTTC. Its protein is CASSGLGGQETQYF.

The V gene is TRBV27, the J gene TRBJ2-3; 9 bases match TRBD1. Germline CDR1 is MNHEY and CDR2 is SMNVEV (reference sequence). V gave up 5 bases and J gave up 4 bases; unmatched junction bases: 7. The CDR3 consists of 15 residues. DNA for the CDR3: TGTGCCAGCAGTCCTGCGGGGACAGGGCCAGATACGCAGTATTTT. It codes for CASSPAGTGPDTQYF.

The genes are TRBV5-1 and TRBJ2-1, with 8 bases fitting TRBD1. The CDR3 consists of 16 residues. V gave up 3 bases and J gave up 4 bases; unmatched junction bases: 9. Germline lookup yields CDR1 SGHRS and CDR2 YFSETQ. The CDR3 is CASSSTQGALYNEQFF. CDR3 nucleotide sequence: TGCGCCAGCAGCTCGACTCAGGGGGCCCTATACAATGAGCAGTTCTTC.

V usage is TRBV18 and J usage is TRBJ2-1; no firm D call. The length of the CDR3 is 13 residues. V lost 0 bases and J 5 bases, leaving 5 bases between the germline ends. Germline V gene lookup returns CDR1 KGHSH and CDR2 LQKENI. In DNA, the CDR3 is TGTGCCAGCTCACCACCGTCTGACAATGAGCAGTTCTTC. This gives the protein CASSPPSDNEQFF.